This is a list of T cell receptor beta chains from one sample in a study of cytomegalovirus exposure and HLA in healthy donors. Method: immunoSEQ multiplex PCR; TCRdb's copy keeps in-frame clones and lacks some. In total, the table holds tens of thousands of clones. The sequencing sample was made of PBMCs. The receptors come from a female donor in good health and CMV-seronegative. CDR3s include the opening cysteine and the closing phenylalanine or tryptophan. Fields, in order: D gene, CDR3 length, J gene, V gene, CDR3 protein, CDR3 DNA. The D gene is left open where the match is weak.

d_call: -; cdr3_length: 15; j_call: TRBJ2-1; v_call: TRBV10-1; cdr3_aa: CASSESDSSYNEQFF; cdr3_nt: TGCGCCAGCAGTGAGTCGGACAGCTCCTACAATGAGCAGTTCTTC
d_call: -; cdr3_length: 16; j_call: TRBJ1-1; v_call: TRBV7-3; cdr3_aa: CASSPGGGWPNTEAFF; cdr3_nt: TGTGCCAGCAGCCCTGGGGGGGGCTGGCCGAACACTGAAGCTTTCTTT
d_call: TRBD1; cdr3_length: 14; j_call: TRBJ2-7; v_call: TRBV6-5; cdr3_aa: CASSYSGQGYEQYF; cdr3_nt: TGTGCCAGCAGTTACTCGGGACAGGGTTACGAGCAGTACTTC
d_call: -; cdr3_length: 20; j_call: TRBJ2-5; v_call: TRBV5-1; cdr3_aa: CASSPRQGSMRNLYQETQYF; cdr3_nt: TGCGCCAGCAGCCCACGTCAGGGGTCCATGAGGAACTTATATCAAGAGACCCAGTACTTC
d_call: TRBD1; cdr3_length: 13; j_call: TRBJ2-5; v_call: TRBV2; cdr3_aa: CASRFGQGETQYF; cdr3_nt: TGTGCCAGCAGATTTGGACAGGGAGAGACCCAGTACTTC
d_call: TRBD1; cdr3_length: 19; j_call: TRBJ1-1; v_call: TRBV4-1; cdr3_aa: CASSPRLGGTGSMNTEAFF; cdr3_nt: TGCGCCAGCAGCCCCCGGCTTGGGGGGACAGGGAGTATGAACACTGAAGCTTTCTTT
d_call: -; cdr3_length: 14; j_call: TRBJ1-1; v_call: TRBV27; cdr3_aa: CASSLSHSVAEAFF; cdr3_nt: TGTGCCAGCAGTTTATCCCACTCTGTGGCTGAAGCTTTCTTT
d_call: TRBD1; cdr3_length: 15; j_call: TRBJ1-1; v_call: TRBV4-2; cdr3_aa: CASSQDRGPNTEAFF; cdr3_nt: TGTGCCAGCAGCCAAGACAGGGGGCCGAACACTGAAGCTTTCTTT
d_call: -; cdr3_length: 15; j_call: TRBJ1-4; v_call: TRBV6-5; cdr3_aa: CASSYSYPTNEKLFF; cdr3_nt: TGTGCCAGCAGTTACTCGTATCCCACTAATGAAAAACTGTTTTTT
d_call: TRBD1; cdr3_length: 14; j_call: TRBJ1-2; v_call: TRBV6-5; cdr3_aa: CASRTGQGNYGYTF; cdr3_nt: TGTGCCAGCAGGACCGGACAGGGGAACTATGGCTACACCTTC
d_call: -; cdr3_length: 15; j_call: TRBJ1-1; v_call: TRBV7-8; cdr3_aa: CASSLQGAGMGEAFF; cdr3_nt: TGTGCCAGCAGCTTACAAGGGGCAGGGATGGGTGAAGCTTTCTTT
d_call: TRBD2; cdr3_length: 16; j_call: TRBJ2-5; v_call: TRBV19; cdr3_aa: CASSIPTGGSAETQYF; cdr3_nt: TGTGCCAGTAGTATACCTACTGGCGGGAGCGCAGAGACCCAGTACTTC
d_call: -; cdr3_length: 15; j_call: TRBJ1-1; v_call: TRBV30; cdr3_aa: CAWSGGLGMNTEAFF; cdr3_nt: TGTGCCTGGAGTGGAGGGTTGGGGATGAACACTGAAGCTTTCTTT
d_call: -; cdr3_length: 15; j_call: TRBJ2-7; v_call: TRBV4-1; cdr3_aa: CASSQVLLSAYEQYF; cdr3_nt: TGCGCCAGCAGCCAAGTGCTTTTGAGCGCCTACGAGCAGTACTTC
d_call: -; cdr3_length: 11; j_call: TRBJ1-2; v_call: TRBV30; cdr3_aa: CASGQLYGYTF; cdr3_nt: TGTGCCTCTGGACAGCTCTATGGCTACACCTTC
d_call: TRBD1; cdr3_length: 13; j_call: TRBJ1-5; v_call: TRBV6-6; cdr3_aa: CASRRDSWQPQHF; cdr3_nt: TGTGCCAGCAGGCGGGACAGTTGGCAGCCCCAGCATTTT
d_call: -; cdr3_length: 17; j_call: TRBJ1-2; v_call: TRBV9; cdr3_aa: CASSVGPRLQPNYGYTF; cdr3_nt: TGTGCCAGCAGCGTAGGTCCCAGGCTCCAACCTAACTATGGCTACACCTTC
d_call: -; cdr3_length: 13; j_call: TRBJ1-5; v_call: TRBV30; cdr3_aa: CAWSVASNQPQHF; cdr3_nt: TGTGCCTGGAGTGTGGCCAGCAATCAGCCCCAGCATTTT
d_call: -; cdr3_length: 16; j_call: TRBJ1-2; v_call: TRBV7-2; cdr3_aa: CASSSTLSTVNYGYTF; cdr3_nt: TGTGCCAGCAGCTCGACACTATCGACAGTTAACTATGGCTACACCTTC
d_call: TRBD2; cdr3_length: 15; j_call: TRBJ2-7; v_call: TRBV4-1; cdr3_aa: CASSQGWEGSYEQYF; cdr3_nt: TGCGCCAGCAGCCAAGGATGGGAGGGCAGCTACGAGCAGTACTTC
d_call: -; cdr3_length: 15; j_call: TRBJ1-3; v_call: TRBV18; cdr3_aa: CASSGQSSSGNTIYF; cdr3_nt: TGTGCCAGCTCCGGACAGAGTAGCTCTGGAAACACCATATATTTT
d_call: TRBD1; cdr3_length: 13; j_call: TRBJ2-7; v_call: TRBV30; cdr3_aa: CAWSQGAEYEQYF; cdr3_nt: TGTGCCTGGAGTCAGGGGGCGGAATACGAGCAGTACTTC
d_call: -; cdr3_length: 12; j_call: TRBJ1-1; v_call: TRBV7-9; cdr3_aa: CASSFMNTEAFF; cdr3_nt: TGTGCCAGCAGCTTTATGAACACTGAAGCTTTCTTT
d_call: -; cdr3_length: 14; j_call: TRBJ2-1; v_call: TRBV11-2; cdr3_aa: CASSPRPGRNEQFF; cdr3_nt: TGTGCCAGCAGCCCACGGCCTGGGCGCAATGAGCAGTTCTTC
d_call: -; cdr3_length: 14; j_call: TRBJ1-5; v_call: TRBV5-6; cdr3_aa: CASSLFRGNQPQHF; cdr3_nt: TGTGCCAGCAGCTTGTTTAGGGGGAACCAGCCCCAGCATTTT
d_call: TRBD2; cdr3_length: 15; j_call: TRBJ2-7; v_call: TRBV4-2; cdr3_aa: CASSQDRGGSYEQYF; cdr3_nt: TGTGCCAGCAGCCAAGATCGGGGGGGCTCCTACGAGCAGTACTTC
d_call: TRBD1; cdr3_length: 16; j_call: TRBJ1-5; v_call: TRBV18; cdr3_aa: CASSPNDRVWNQPQHF; cdr3_nt: TGTGCCAGCTCTCCTAATGACAGGGTATGGAATCAGCCCCAGCATTTT
d_call: -; cdr3_length: 13; j_call: TRBJ1-1; v_call: TRBV15; cdr3_aa: CATSRDEGTEAFF; cdr3_nt: TGTGCCACCAGCAGAGATGAGGGCACTGAAGCTTTCTTT
d_call: TRBD2; cdr3_length: 15; j_call: TRBJ2-7; v_call: TRBV4-3; cdr3_aa: CASSRQRGGSYEQYF; cdr3_nt: TGCGCCAGCAGCCGACAACGGGGGGGCTCGTACGAGCAGTACTTC
d_call: TRBD1; cdr3_length: 14; j_call: TRBJ2-7; v_call: TRBV29-1; cdr3_aa: CSASSGTAVYEQYF; cdr3_nt: TGCAGCGCCAGTTCCGGGACAGCGGTTTACGAGCAGTACTTC
d_call: TRBD2; cdr3_length: 16; j_call: TRBJ2-7; v_call: TRBV28; cdr3_aa: CASSPRTSGSRDEQYF; cdr3_nt: TGTGCCAGCAGTCCCCGGACTAGCGGGAGTAGGGACGAGCAGTACTTC
d_call: -; cdr3_length: 15; j_call: TRBJ1-5; v_call: TRBV30; cdr3_aa: CAWSVGGGSGQPQHF; cdr3_nt: TGTGCCTGGAGTGTAGGCGGGGGCTCTGGTCAGCCCCAGCATTTT